Sequencing of this TCR beta chain was carried out in a study of blood T cell repertoires in COVID-19 (dated by TCRdb to 2018 to 2021). Looking at the study overall: Samples from collaborators originated in the United States, Italy and Spain and spanned both the acute and convalescent phases of COVID-19. Samples came from the ongoing ImmuneRACE study (first 160 participants) plus 1,254 subjects from 6 global collaborators. Subjects who had been exposed to COVID-19, were actively infected with it, or had recovered from it provided the deeply sampled blood TCRbeta repertoires that made up the dataset. The sample metadata nearly always contained a de-identified subject ID, COVID-19 status, age in years and sex. The material from the prospective study consisted of cDNA or gDNA derived from T cells, B-cell-depleted T cells, or PBMCs. A freely available public database, intended as a resource for researchers studying the immune response to SARS-CoV-2, is where the repertoires were released. HLA class I and class II types, where available, came from metadata supplied by the sample provider rather than from assay-based typing. Results the study describes overall, beyond this receptor: Clinical and demographic metadata were provided uncurated, with the amount varying by source and participant.

TCRbeta CDR3 regions were amplified from genomic DNA using the immunoSEQ Assay, a bias-controlled multiplex PCR. As for the original processing: Nucleated cell counts per sample were estimated from amplification of reference gene primers within the assay. Sequence reads were collapsed and filtered to measure the absolute abundance of every unique TCRbeta CDR3 rearrangement. Productive Simpson clonality was computed per sample as the square root of Simpson's diversity index over productive rearrangements. TCRdb holds this immuneACCESS table with in-frame rearrangements only. Some clones are missing; in checked studies, unresolved V genes explain under half, and the rest has no known cause. The V and J calls and clone size are taken from that table; D and trimming were inferred from the DNA. The sample data list about 22,000 clones, and approximately 91% of these were observed just once. Approximately 25% of the sample belongs to the ten largest clones.

The junction shows trimming of 3 bases on V and 0 bases on J, plus 9 bases between the germline ends. The germline V gene specifies ENHRY as CDR1 and SYGVKD as CDR2. There are 14 amino acids in the CDR3, from cysteine to phenylalanine inclusive. The read is trimmed to its CDR3 DNA, 42 bases read in frame from base 1. A remark on this clone: No antigen is known for it. Base qualities are not recorded, but no much larger clone differs from it by a single base.

In Seattle, one collaborating source enrolled patients while the infection was active and tracked those patients longitudinally over the course of disease. Collaborating institutions collected whole blood in K2EDTA tubes following their own protocols. For TCRbeta analysis, collaborator samples were shipped as frozen whole blood, as isolated PBMCs, or as DNA extracted from either sample type. The chain is encoded by TRBV10-3 joined to TRBJ2-7, and perhaps TRBD1 as D gene, on 6 matching bases. The sequenced material came from peripheral blood. The sequence was obtained from a man in his sixties or seventies with COVID-19, enrolled during active disease. This receptor has the CDR3 CAISERDTSYEQYF. The DNA is as follows: TGTGCCATCAGTGAAAGGGACACCTCCTACGAGCAGTACTTC.